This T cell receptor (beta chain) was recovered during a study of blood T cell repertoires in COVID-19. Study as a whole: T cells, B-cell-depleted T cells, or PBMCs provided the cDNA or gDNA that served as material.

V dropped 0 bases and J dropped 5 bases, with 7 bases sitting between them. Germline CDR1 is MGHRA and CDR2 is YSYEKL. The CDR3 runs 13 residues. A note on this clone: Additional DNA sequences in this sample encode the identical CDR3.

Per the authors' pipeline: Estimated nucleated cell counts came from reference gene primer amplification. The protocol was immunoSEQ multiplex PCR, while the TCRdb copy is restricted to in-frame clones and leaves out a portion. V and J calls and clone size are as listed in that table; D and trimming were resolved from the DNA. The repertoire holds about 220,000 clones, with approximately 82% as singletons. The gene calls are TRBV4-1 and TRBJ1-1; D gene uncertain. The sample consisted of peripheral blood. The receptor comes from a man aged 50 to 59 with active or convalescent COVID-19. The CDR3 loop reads CASSQDPGTEAFF. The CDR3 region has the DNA TGCGCCAGCAGCCAAGATCCGGGTACTGAAGCTTTCTTT.